This is a list of T cell receptor beta chains from one sample in a study of blood T cell repertoires in COVID-19. Using immunoSEQ multiplex PCR, the repertoire was profiled, and TCRdb retains in-frame clones only, with some absent. Among approximately 270,000 clones listed, roughly 85% were seen once. Sequenced: peripheral blood. The receptors shown here come from a man between 18 and 29 years old with active or convalescent COVID-19. Each CDR3 is given with its conserved first and last residue. A D gene is named only where the DNA matches it firmly. Rows may omit the clone size; those that give it use once, few, many or a size class.

d_call j_call v_call clone_size cdr3_nt cdr3_aa
. TRBJ2-5 TRBV7-2 once TGTGCCAGCAGCCCCCAAGAGCGGCCGATACGAGAGACCCAGTACTTC CASSPQERPIRETQYF
. TRBJ2-1 TRBV7-6 . TGTGCCAGCAGCCGACTAGGTGTTGAGCAGTTCTTC CASSRLGVEQFF
. TRBJ2-1 TRBV7-8 . TGTGCCAGCAGCCGGGGAGTGTACAATGAGCAGTTCTTC CASSRGVYNEQFF
. TRBJ2-2 TRBV7-2 . TGTGCCAGCAGCTCCTTACAGTGGTCCGGGGAGCTGTTTTTT CASSSLQWSGELFF
. TRBJ2-7 TRBV5-4 . TGTGCCAGCAGCTTGGGGTCGGCGGGATATGAGCAGTACTTC CASSLGSAGYEQYF
TRBD2 TRBJ2-1 TRBV19 . TGTGCCAGTAGTAGGCTAGCGGGAGACGAGCAGTTCTTC CASSRLAGDEQFF
. TRBJ2-3 TRBV19 . TGTGCCAGTAGTACCTTCGGACCCACCGGGGAAGATACGCAGTATTTT CASSTFGPTGEDTQYF
. TRBJ1-2 TRBV27 . TGTGCCAGCACCCTAACCGCATCGACTGGTCGGTATGGCTACACCTTC CASTLTASTGRYGYTF
. TRBJ1-2 TRBV7-2 . TGTGCCAGCAGCACAGACAGGCCCCGTAGCTACACCTTC CASSTDRPRSYTF
TRBD1 TRBJ1-2 TRBV19 . TGTGCCAGTAGTAGAGGACCGGACAGGGAGAACTATGGCTACACCTTC CASSRGPDRENYGYTF
. TRBJ1-5 TRBV19 . TGTGCCAGTAGCCCCAGGGTCCCCCTACAGCCCCAGCATTTT CASSPRVPLQPQHF
. TRBJ2-2 TRBV5-1 . TGCGCCAGCAACCCGACAGGGAACACCGGGGAGCTGTTTTTT CASNPTGNTGELFF
. TRBJ2-3 TRBV2 . TGTGCCAGCAGTGGCCCCGGGAGTGCAGATACGCAGTATTTT CASSGPGSADTQYF
. TRBJ2-7 TRBV5-4 . TGTGCCAGCAGCTTCCTGTCGGTGCGGAGTAGGGTGGGAGCGCAGTACTTC CASSFLSVRSRVGAQYF
TRBD1 TRBJ2-7 TRBV5-1 . TGCGCCAGCGGGGGACAGGGGGCATCCTACGAGCAGTACTTC CASGGQGASYEQYF
TRBD1 TRBJ1-1 TRBV7-2 . TGTGCCAGCAGCTTAAACAGGGGCACTGAAGCTTTCTTT CASSLNRGTEAFF
TRBD2 TRBJ2-3 TRBV28 . TGTGCCAGCACAAGGACTAGCGGGGACACAGATACGCAGTATTTT CASTRTSGDTDTQYF
TRBD1 TRBJ1-4 TRBV5-1 . TGCGCCAGCAGCTTGGACAGGGGGAATGGAAAACTGTTTTTT CASSLDRGNGKLFF
. TRBJ1-1 TRBV5-6 . TGTGCCAGCAGCTTGGTCGGGGGGAAGACTGAAGCTTTCTTT CASSLVGGKTEAFF
. TRBJ2-3 TRBV4-3 . TGCGCCAGCAGCCCAACACCCCCAGATACGCAGTATTTT CASSPTPPDTQYF
. TRBJ2-1 TRBV5-4 . TGTGCCAGCAGCCAGGCCGGGACATGGTTAGGTGAGCAGTTCTTC CASSQAGTWLGEQFF
TRBD1 TRBJ1-6 TRBV28 . TGTGCCAGCAGTGGAGGGGGCAAGAATTCACCCCTCCACTTT CASSGGGKNSPLHF
. TRBJ1-1 TRBV11-2 . TGTGCCAGCAGGATAGCAGGGTTAAGGTTGACTGAAGCTTTCTTT CASRIAGLRLTEAFF
. TRBJ2-3 TRBV9 . TGTGCCAGCAGCGTAGCCGCCGTCCTTCGGTCAGATACGCAGTATTTT CASSVAAVLRSDTQYF
. TRBJ2-2 TRBV7-7 few TGTGCCAGCAGCTTATTTGCGGGGCCAGGAAACACCGGGGAGCTGTTTTTT CASSLFAGPGNTGELFF
. TRBJ1-1 TRBV20-1 . TGCAGTGCTTCCATGAACACTGAAGCTTTCTTT CSASMNTEAFF
. TRBJ1-6 TRBV5-4 . TGTGCCAGCAGCGCCGGGGATTATTCACCCCTCCACTTT CASSAGDYSPLHF
TRBD1 TRBJ2-1 TRBV6-5 . TGTGCCAGCAGTCTCGACAGGGTTAAAAATGAGCAGTTCTTC CASSLDRVKNEQFF
TRBD1 TRBJ1-4 TRBV5-4 . TGTGCCAGCAGTGGACAGGGAAAGGGTGAAAAACTGTTTTTT CASSGQGKGEKLFF
TRBD1 TRBJ1-3 TRBV28 . TGTGCCAGCAGTTGGCCGACAGGGCCCTCTGGAAACACCATATATTTT CASSWPTGPSGNTIYF
TRBD2 TRBJ2-1 TRBV2 few TGTGCCAGCAGTTATTCCGGACTAGCGGGGGTCTACAATGAGCAGTTCTTC CASSYSGLAGVYNEQFF
. TRBJ1-1 TRBV5-1 . TGCGCCAGCAGCTTGAGTCCCCCGGGACAGAACACTGAAGCTTTCTTT CASSLSPPGQNTEAFF
TRBD2 TRBJ2-1 TRBV13 once TGTGCCAGCAGCCAACTAGCGGGGTCCTACAATGAGCAGTTCTTC CASSQLAGSYNEQFF
TRBD1 TRBJ1-3 TRBV30 . TGTGCCTGGGCCGGTGGGACAGGGGGAGCTAACACCATATATTTT CAWAGGTGGANTIYF
TRBD1 TRBJ1-2 TRBV18 . TGTGCCAGCTCACCACTCACGTTAACCGGGACAGGGCACTATGGCTACACCTTC CASSPLTLTGTGHYGYTF
. TRBJ1-1 TRBV5-6 few TGTGCCAGCAGCTTGGGACATTTGGGCTCTGAAGCTTTCTTT CASSLGHLGSEAFF
TRBD1 TRBJ1-2 TRBV25-1 . TGTGCCAGCAGTGCCACTCCCGGGACAGAAGAAATGGCGGGCTACACCTTC CASSATPGTEEMAGYTF
TRBD2 TRBJ2-1 TRBV15 . TGTGCCACCAGCAGGGGCGGGACTAGCGGGTCTCACAATGAGCAGTTCTTC CATSRGGTSGSHNEQFF
. TRBJ1-1 TRBV12-3/TRBV12-4 few TGTGCCAGCAGTTTCAGAACTGAAGCTTTCTTT CASSFRTEAFF
. TRBJ2-7 TRBV12-3/TRBV12-4 . TGTGCCAGCCTAGGGGGGGGAGGCGAGCAGTACTTC CASLGGGGEQYF
TRBD2 TRBJ2-7 TRBV19 . TGTGCCAGTAAGCGGGAGGGCCTCATCGAGCAGTACTTC CASKREGLIEQYF
TRBD1 TRBJ2-7 TRBV7-9 few TGTGCCAGCAGGGGGACAGACTACGAGCAGTACTTC CASRGTDYEQYF
. TRBJ1-1 TRBV5-1 . TGCGCCAGCAGCGCTTTACCGGGACACTCGAACACTGAAGCTTTCTTT CASSALPGHSNTEAFF
TRBD2 TRBJ2-1 TRBV9 . TGTGCCAGCAGCGTAGGGGGGACTAGCGGGTACAATGAGCAGTTCTTC CASSVGGTSGYNEQFF